The 9 T cell receptor beta chains below were found in one sample sequenced in a study of cytomegalovirus exposure and HLA in healthy donors. 13 Jbeta primers and 60 Vbeta primers were used for the PCR. TCRdb's table, derived via immunoSEQ multiplex PCR, lists solely in-frame clones and lacks some. The table includes about 200,000 clones, roughly 87% detected once. The sequencing input was PBMCs. The receptors here all came from a boy between 2 and 10 years old in good health and CMV-seronegative.

The rearrangement links TRBV6-5 to TRBJ2-3; 9 bases match TRBD2. J lost 2 bases, V lost 6 bases, and 6 bases had no gene match. This CDR3 spans 15 amino acids. Germline CDR1 reads MNHEY; CDR2 reads SVGAGI. CDR3 protein: CASRLAGADTDTQYF. CDR3 bases: TGTGCCAGCAGATTAGCGGGAGCCGACACAGATACGCAGTATTTT.

The chain is built from TRBV4-1 and TRBJ2-1; 7 bases fit TRBD1. J gave up 1 base and V 1 base, and 1 base lay outside the gene matches. Germline CDR1 reads MGHRA; CDR2 reads YSYEKL. The CDR3 length is 15 residues. In DNA, the CDR3 is TGCGCCAGCAGCCAAGGACAGGGATCCTACAATGAGCAGTTCTTC. Residues: CASSQGQGSYNEQFF.

This clone has only one observation. J is TRBJ2-7 and V is TRBV19; possible D gene TRBD1, 6 bases. V was pared by 8 bases and J by 4 bases, with 18 bases between. Germline assignment: CDR1 LNHDA and CDR2 SQIVND (reference sequence). The CDR3 runs to 14 residues. CDR3 amino acids: CASGFGTSPYEQYF. The CDR3 DNA follows: TGTGCCAGTGGATTCGGGACAAGCCCGTACGAGCAGTACTTC.

The gene calls are TRBV4-1 and TRBJ2-7; D remains ambiguous. Germline V gives CDR1 MGHRA, CDR2 YSYEKL. This CDR3 has 15 amino acids. V was pared by 2 bases and J by 2 bases, with 13 bases between. The CDR3 protein is CASSQSPGVAYEQYF. The CDR3 nucleotides are TGCGCCAGCAGCCAAAGCCCCGGTGTTGCCTACGAGCAGTACTTC.

In its sample, this clone was seen a few times. J is TRBJ1-6 and V is TRBV6-1; 7 positions agree with TRBD1. This CDR3 has 13 amino acids. CDR1 and CDR2 from the germline V gene are MNHNS and SASEGT. Trimming cost V 11 bases and J 6 bases; bases outside gene matches: 7. The CDR3 reads CAGGQGGNSPLHF. The DNA of the CDR3 is TGTGCCGGGGGGCAGGGGGGTAATTCACCCCTCCACTTT.

V is TRBV4-2 and J is TRBJ2-3; no firm D call. The V end lost 1 base, the J end lost 0 bases, and 5 bases lay between the germline ends. CDR3 length: 14 amino acids. Germline lookup yields CDR1 LGHNA and CDR2 YNFKEQ. In DNA form, the CDR3 reads TGTGCCAGCAGCCAAGGAGTTAGCACAGATACGCAGTATTTT. Translated: CASSQGVSTDTQYF.

The J gene is TRBJ1-1, the V gene TRBV19; weak D call: TRBD1 (6 bases). The V and J ends lost 4 bases and 0 bases respectively, with 9 bases between them. CDR1 is LNHDA, CDR2 SQIVND, per germline (reference sequence). The CDR3 totals 14 residues. This chain's CDR3 is CASSNRQVNTEAFF. CDR3 coding DNA: TGTGCCAGTAGTAATCGACAGGTGAACACTGAAGCTTTCTTT.

This chain joins TRBV19 and TRBJ2-3, with 11 bases fitting TRBD2. The CDR3 extends over 15 amino acids. CDR1 and CDR2 (germline): LNHDA, SQIVND (reference sequence). The ends lost 4 bases at V and 4 bases at J; junction bases unmatched: 4. CDR3 nucleotide sequence: TGTGCCAGTAGTAGAGGGGGACTAGCGGCAGATACGCAGTATTTT. Protein product: CASSRGGLAADTQYF.

The J gene is TRBJ2-3, the V gene TRBV7-9; D unclear. Trimming left V 5 bases short and J 4 bases short, with 7 bases between. The CDR3 extends over 12 amino acids. CDR1 is SEHNR, CDR2 FQNEAQ, per germline (reference sequence). The CDR3 is CASSITADTQYF. The CDR3 nucleotides are TGTGCCAGCAGCATTACGGCAGATACGCAGTATTTT.